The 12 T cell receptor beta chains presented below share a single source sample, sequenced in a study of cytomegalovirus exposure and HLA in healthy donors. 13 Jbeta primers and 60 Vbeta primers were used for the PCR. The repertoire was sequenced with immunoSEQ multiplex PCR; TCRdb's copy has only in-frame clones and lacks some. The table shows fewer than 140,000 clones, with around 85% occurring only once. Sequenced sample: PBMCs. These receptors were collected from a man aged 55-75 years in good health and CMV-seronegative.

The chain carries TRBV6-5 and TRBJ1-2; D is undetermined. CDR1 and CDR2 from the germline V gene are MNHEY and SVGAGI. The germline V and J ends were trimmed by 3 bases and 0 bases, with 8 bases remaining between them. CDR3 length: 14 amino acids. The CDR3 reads CASSYRGSNYGYTF. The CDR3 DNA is TGTGCCAGCAGTTATCGGGGTTCTAACTATGGCTACACCTTC.

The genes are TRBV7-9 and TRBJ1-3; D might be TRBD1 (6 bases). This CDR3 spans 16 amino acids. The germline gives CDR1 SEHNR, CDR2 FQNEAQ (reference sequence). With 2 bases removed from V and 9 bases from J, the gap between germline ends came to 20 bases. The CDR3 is CASSLMGHRPGGTIYF. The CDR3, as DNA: TGTGCCAGCAGCTTAATGGGACACCGGCCGGGGGGCACCATATATTTT.

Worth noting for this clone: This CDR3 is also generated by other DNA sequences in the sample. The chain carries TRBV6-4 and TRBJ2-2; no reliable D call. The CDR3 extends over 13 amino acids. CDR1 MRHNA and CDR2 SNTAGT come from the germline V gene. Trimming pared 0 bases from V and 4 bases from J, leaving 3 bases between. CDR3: CASSDSSTGELFF. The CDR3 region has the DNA TGTGCCAGCAGTGACTCTAGCACCGGGGAGCTGTTTTTT.

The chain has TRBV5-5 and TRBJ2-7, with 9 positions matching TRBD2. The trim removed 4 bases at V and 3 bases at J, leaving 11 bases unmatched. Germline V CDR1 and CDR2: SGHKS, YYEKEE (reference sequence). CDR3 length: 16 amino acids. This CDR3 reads CASSPGTAGGIYEQYF. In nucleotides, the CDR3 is TGTGCCAGCAGCCCGGGGACAGCGGGGGGCATCTACGAGCAGTACTTC.

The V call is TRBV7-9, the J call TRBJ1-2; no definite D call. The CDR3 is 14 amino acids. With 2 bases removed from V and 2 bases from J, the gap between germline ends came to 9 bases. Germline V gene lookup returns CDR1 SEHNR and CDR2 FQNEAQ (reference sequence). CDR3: CASSLRDPNYGYTF. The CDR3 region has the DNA TGTGCCAGCAGCTTACGGGATCCAAACTATGGCTACACCTTC. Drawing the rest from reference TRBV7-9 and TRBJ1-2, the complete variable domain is DTGVSQNPRHKITKRGQNVTFRCDPISEHNRLYWYRQTLGQGPEFLTYFQNEAQLEKSRLLSDRFSAERPKGSFSTLEIQRTEQGDSAMYLCASSLRDPNYGYTFGSGTRLTVV.

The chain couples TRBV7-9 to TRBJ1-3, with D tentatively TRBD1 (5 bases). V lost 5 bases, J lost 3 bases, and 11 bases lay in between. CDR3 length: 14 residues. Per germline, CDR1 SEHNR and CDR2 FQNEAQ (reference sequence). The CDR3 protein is CASSPGAGGNTIYF. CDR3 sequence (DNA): TGTGCCAGCAGCCCTGGGGCTGGTGGAAACACCATATATTTT.

CDR3: CASSPGKRGVQETQYF. The CDR3 DNA reads as TGTGCCAGCTCACCAGGCAAGCGGGGGGTCCAAGAGACCCAGTACTTC. This rearrangement joins TRBV18 to TRBJ2-5; 9 bases are a match to TRBD2. V dropped 2 bases and J dropped 1; count of bases not matched to a gene: 5. Germline loops: CDR1 KGHSH, CDR2 LQKENI. This CDR3 has 16 residues.

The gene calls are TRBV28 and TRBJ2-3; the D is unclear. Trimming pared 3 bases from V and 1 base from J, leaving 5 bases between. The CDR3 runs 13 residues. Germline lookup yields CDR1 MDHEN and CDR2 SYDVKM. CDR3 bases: TGTGCCAGCAGTTTTCCAGGCACAGATACGCAGTATTTT. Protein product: CASSFPGTDTQYF.

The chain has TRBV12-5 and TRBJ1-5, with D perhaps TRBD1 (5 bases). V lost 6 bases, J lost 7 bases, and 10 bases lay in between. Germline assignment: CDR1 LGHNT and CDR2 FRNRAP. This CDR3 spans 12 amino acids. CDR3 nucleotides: TGTGCTAGTGGATGGAGGGGCCAGCCCCAGCATTTT. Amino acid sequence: CASGWRGQPQHF.

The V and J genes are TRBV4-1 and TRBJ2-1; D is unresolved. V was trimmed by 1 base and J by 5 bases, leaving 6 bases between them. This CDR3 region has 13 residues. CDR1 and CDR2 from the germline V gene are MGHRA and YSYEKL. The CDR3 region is CASSQVGDNEQFF. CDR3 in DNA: TGCGCCAGCAGCCAAGTAGGAGACAATGAGCAGTTCTTC.

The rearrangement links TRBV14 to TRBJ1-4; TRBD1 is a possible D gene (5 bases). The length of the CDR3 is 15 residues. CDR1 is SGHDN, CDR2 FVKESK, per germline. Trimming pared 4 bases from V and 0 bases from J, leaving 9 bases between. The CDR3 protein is CASSPPGATNEKLFF. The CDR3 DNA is TGTGCCAGCAGCCCCCCGGGGGCAACTAATGAAAAACTGTTTTTT.

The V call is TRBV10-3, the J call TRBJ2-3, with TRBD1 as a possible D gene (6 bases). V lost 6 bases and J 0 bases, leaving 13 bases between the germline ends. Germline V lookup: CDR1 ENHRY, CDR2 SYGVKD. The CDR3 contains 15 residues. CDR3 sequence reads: CAIRGAGISTDTQYF. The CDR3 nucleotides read TGTGCCATCAGGGGGGCAGGAATTAGCACAGATACGCAGTATTTT.